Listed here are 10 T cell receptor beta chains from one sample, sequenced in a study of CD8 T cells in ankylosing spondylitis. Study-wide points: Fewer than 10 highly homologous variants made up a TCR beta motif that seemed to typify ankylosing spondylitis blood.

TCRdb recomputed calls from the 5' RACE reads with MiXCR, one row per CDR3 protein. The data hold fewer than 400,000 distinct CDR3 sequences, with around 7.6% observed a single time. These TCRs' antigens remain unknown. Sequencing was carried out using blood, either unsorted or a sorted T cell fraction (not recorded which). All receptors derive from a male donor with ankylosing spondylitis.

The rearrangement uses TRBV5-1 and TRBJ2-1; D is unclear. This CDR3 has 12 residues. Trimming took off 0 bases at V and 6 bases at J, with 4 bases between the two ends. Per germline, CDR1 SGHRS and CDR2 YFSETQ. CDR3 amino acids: CASSLELNEQFF. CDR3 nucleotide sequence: TGCGCCAGCAGCTTGGAACTCAATGAGCAGTTCTTC.

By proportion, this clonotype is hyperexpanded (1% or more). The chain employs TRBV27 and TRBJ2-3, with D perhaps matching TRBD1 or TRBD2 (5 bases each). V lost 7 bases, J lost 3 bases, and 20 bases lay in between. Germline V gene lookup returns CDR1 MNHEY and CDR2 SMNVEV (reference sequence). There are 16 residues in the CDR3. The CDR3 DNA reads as TGTGCCAGCACCGCACCCTCCGGGACGGGGACAGATACGCAGTATTTT. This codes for CASTAPSGTGTDTQYF.

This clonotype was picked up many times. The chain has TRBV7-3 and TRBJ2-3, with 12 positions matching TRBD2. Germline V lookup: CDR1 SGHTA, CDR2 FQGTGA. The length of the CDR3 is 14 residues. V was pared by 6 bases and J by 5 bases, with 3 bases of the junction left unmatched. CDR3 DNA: TGTGCCAGCAGTCCGGGACTAGCGGGAGATACGCAGTATTTT. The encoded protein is CASSPGLAGDTQYF.

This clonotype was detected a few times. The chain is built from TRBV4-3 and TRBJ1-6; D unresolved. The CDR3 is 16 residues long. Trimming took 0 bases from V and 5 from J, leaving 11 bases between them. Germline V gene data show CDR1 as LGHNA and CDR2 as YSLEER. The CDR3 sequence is CASSQDPGRDNSPLHF. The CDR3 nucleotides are TGCGCCAGCAGCCAAGACCCCGGACGGGATAATTCACCCCTCCACTTT.

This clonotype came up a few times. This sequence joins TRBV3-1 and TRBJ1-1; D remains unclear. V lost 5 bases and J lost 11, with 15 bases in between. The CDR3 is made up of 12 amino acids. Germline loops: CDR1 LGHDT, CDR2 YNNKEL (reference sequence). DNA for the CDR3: TGTGCCAGCAGCTCAGACGGGGAAACGGCTTTCTTT. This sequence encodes CASSSDGETAFF.

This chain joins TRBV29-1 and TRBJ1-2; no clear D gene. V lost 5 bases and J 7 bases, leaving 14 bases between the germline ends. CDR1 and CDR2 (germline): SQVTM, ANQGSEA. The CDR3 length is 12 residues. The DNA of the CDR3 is TGCAGCGTTCGCACAGTGGCGGTTGGCTACACCTTC. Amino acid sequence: CSVRTVAVGYTF. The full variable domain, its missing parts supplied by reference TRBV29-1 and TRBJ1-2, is SAVISQKPSRDICQRGTSLTIQCQVDSQVTMMFWYRQQPGQSLTLIATANQGSEATYESGFVIDKFPISRPNLTFSTLTVSNMSPEDSSIYLCSVRTVAVGYTFGSGTRLTVV.

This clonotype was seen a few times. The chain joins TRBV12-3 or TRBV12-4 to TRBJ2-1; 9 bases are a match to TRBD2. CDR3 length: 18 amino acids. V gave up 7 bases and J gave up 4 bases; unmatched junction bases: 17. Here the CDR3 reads CASILRPIAGAGYNEQFF. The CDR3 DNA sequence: TGTGCCAGCATCCTGAGACCTATAGCGGGAGCGGGTTACAATGAGCAGTTCTTC.

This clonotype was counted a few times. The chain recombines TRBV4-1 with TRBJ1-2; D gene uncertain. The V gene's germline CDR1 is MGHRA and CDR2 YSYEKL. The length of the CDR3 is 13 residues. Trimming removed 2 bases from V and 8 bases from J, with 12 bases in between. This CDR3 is CASSQTGSIGYTF. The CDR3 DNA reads TGCGCCAGCAGCCAAACGGGAAGTATCGGCTACACCTTC.

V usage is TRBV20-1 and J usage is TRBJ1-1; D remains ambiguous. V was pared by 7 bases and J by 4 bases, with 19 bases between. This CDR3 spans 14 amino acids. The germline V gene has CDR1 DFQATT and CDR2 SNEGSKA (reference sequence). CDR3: CSVPGPLVGTEAFF. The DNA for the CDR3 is TGCAGTGTCCCAGGCCCGCTGGTGGGCACTGAAGCTTTCTTT.

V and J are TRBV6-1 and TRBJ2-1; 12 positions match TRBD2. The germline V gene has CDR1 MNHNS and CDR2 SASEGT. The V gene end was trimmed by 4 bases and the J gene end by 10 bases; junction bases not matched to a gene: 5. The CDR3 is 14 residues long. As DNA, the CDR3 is TGTGCCAGCAGTGGCGGACTAGCGGGGAGGGAGCAGTTCTTC. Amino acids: CASSGGLAGREQFF.